What follows are 9 T cell receptor beta chains derived from one specimen sequenced in a study of shared clonotypes between healthy human individuals. Sequenced by immunoSEQ multiplex PCR; TCRdb stores in-frame clones only, minus some. The sample gives a few million clones, more than 90% of which show up once; about 0.13% is in the top ten. Material: naive CD4+ T cells sorted from blood. Subset: CD45RA+ positively selected. The receptor set was obtained from a man in his late teens or twenties in good health.

J is TRBJ2-1 and V is TRBV7-8, with 12 positions matching TRBD2. The V segment lost 5 bases and the J segment 4 bases; nucleotides outside the gene matches: 3. The CDR3 loop spans 15 amino acids. Germline V gene sequence: CDR1 SGHVS, CDR2 FQNEAQ. CDR3 bases: TGTGCCAGCAGCAAGACTAGCGGGGGATACAATGAGCAGTTCTTC. Protein product: CASSKTSGGYNEQFF. Together with reference TRBV7-8 and TRBJ2-1, the CDR3 gives the full variable domain: GAGVSQSPRYKVAKRGQDVALRCDPISGHVSLFWYQQALGQGPEFLTYFQNEAQLDKSGLPSDRFFAERPEGSVSTLKIQRTQQEDSAVYLCASSKTSGGYNEQFFGPGTRLTVL.

This clone was seen only once. The DNA of the CDR3 is TGTGCCAGCAGTGTAGAGGACAATCAGCCCCAGCATTTT. Amino acids: CASSVEDNQPQHF. The genes are TRBV6-4 and TRBJ1-5, with D unclear. The CDR3 loop spans 13 amino acids. Trimming removed 4 bases from V and 3 bases from J, with 7 bases in between. Germline CDR1 reads MRHNA; CDR2 reads SNTAGT.

The rearrangement links TRBV28 to TRBJ1-6, with D possibly matching TRBD1 (6 bases). Trimming removed 5 bases at V and 5 bases at J, with 13 bases between. The germline V gene has CDR1 MDHEN and CDR2 SYDVKM. This CDR3 has 15 residues. The CDR3 DNA reads as TGTGCCAGCAGTCTCGGACAGCTAGATAATTCACCCCTCCACTTT. As protein: CASSLGQLDNSPLHF.

A note on this clone: A much larger clone differs from this one at a single base, so this may be a read error. This CDR3 is also generated by other DNA sequences in the sample. This sequence joins TRBV30 and TRBJ1-1; no firm D call. Germline V gene lookup returns CDR1 GTSNPN and CDR2 SVGIG (reference sequence). The CDR3 runs to 13 residues. With 0 bases removed from V and 4 bases from J, the gap between germline ends came to 9 bases. The CDR3 sequence: CAWSVQGSTEAFF. CDR3 sequence (DNA): TGTGCCTGGAGTGTACAAGGGAGCACTGAAGCTTTCTTT.

The V call is TRBV6-5, the J call TRBJ2-1; maybe TRBD2 (7 bases). CDR1 is MNHEY, CDR2 SVGAGI, per germline. V lost 6 bases and J 0 bases, leaving 12 bases between the germline ends. This CDR3 spans 15 amino acids. CDR3 sequence reads: CASRGGPVSYNEQFF. The DNA for the CDR3 is TGTGCCAGCAGGGGGGGGCCGGTCTCCTACAATGAGCAGTTCTTC.

V gene TRBV11-2 combines with J gene TRBJ2-5; 11 bases agree with TRBD2. This CDR3 comprises 18 residues. V was clipped by 1 base and J by 6 bases; unmatched bases: 13. CDR1 SGHAT and CDR2 FQNNGV come from the germline V gene. The CDR3, as DNA: TGTGCCAGCAGCTTAGTCCGGCCCACTAGCGGGAGTTGGAAGACCCAGTACTTC. It encodes CASSLVRPTSGSWKTQYF.

Regarding this clone: Other DNA sequences in this sample translate to the same CDR3. The chain combines TRBV7-9 with TRBJ2-7; 7 nucleotides align to TRBD1. The CDR3 totals 12 residues. V dropped 3 bases and J dropped 10; count of bases not matched to a gene: 6. Germline CDR1 and CDR2: SEHNR and FQNEAQ (reference sequence). In nucleotides, the CDR3 is TGTGCCAGCAGCTTTACAGGGGCGGAACAGTACTTC. Amino acid sequence: CASSFTGAEQYF.

This chain connects TRBV6-1 to TRBJ1-6, with D perhaps TRBD1 (6 bases). The V and J ends lost 2 bases and 11 bases respectively, with 13 bases between them. CDR1 is MNHNS and CDR2 is SASEGT in the germline V gene. The CDR3 totals 14 residues. The CDR3 sequence: CASSELGTSPPLHF. The CDR3 DNA sequence: TGTGCCAGCAGTGAACTAGGGACAAGCCCACCCCTCCACTTT.

J is TRBJ1-1 and V is TRBV2; 8 bases fit TRBD1. The V and J ends lost 4 bases and 10 bases, in that order; junction bases with no gene match: 5. The CDR3 runs to 12 residues. Germline V CDR1 and CDR2: SNHLY, FYNNEI. The CDR3 spells CASSVETGGAFF. The CDR3 region has the DNA TGTGCCAGCAGTGTCGAAACAGGGGGAGCTTTCTTT.